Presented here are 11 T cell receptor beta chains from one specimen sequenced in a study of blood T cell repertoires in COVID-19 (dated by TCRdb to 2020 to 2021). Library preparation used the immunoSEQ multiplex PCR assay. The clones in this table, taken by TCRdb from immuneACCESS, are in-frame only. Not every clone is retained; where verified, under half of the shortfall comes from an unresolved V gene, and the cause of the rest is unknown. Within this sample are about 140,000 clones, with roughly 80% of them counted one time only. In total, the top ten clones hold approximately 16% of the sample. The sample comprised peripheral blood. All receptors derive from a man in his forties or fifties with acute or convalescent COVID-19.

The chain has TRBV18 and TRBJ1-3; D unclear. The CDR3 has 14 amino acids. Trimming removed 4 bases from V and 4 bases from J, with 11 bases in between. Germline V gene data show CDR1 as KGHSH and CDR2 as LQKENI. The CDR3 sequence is CASSHREAGNTIYF. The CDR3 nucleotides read TGTGCCAGCTCACACCGGGAGGCAGGAAACACCATATATTTT.

The CDR3 reads CASSSPGHGSYEQYF. CDR3 nucleotide sequence: TGCGCCAGCAGCTCACCGGGACACGGATCCTACGAGCAGTACTTC. The V gene is TRBV5-1, the J gene TRBJ2-7, with D possibly matching TRBD1 (6 bases). The CDR3 is made up of 15 amino acids. Trimming took off 3 bases at V and 1 base at J, with 14 bases between the two ends. CDR1 is SGHRS and CDR2 is YFSETQ in the germline V gene.

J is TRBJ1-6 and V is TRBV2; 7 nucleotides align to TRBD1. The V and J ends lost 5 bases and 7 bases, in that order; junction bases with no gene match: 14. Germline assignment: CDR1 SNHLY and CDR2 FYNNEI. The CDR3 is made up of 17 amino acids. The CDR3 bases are TGTGCCAGCAGTCTGGTCCCCGACAGGGTTACAAATTCACCCCTCCACTTT. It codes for CASSLVPDRVTNSPLHF. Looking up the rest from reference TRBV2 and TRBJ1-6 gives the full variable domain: EPEVTQTPSHQVTQMGQEVILRCVPISNHLYFYWYRQILGQKVEFLVSFYNNEISEKSEIFDDQFSVERPDGSNFTLKIRSTKLEDSAMYFCASSLVPDRVTNSPLHFGNGTRLTVT.

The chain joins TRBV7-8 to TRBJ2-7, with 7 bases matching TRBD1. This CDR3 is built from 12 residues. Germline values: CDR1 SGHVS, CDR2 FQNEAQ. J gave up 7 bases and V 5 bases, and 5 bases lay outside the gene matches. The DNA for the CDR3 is TGTGCCAGCAGCCCAGGACAGGTTGAGCAGTACTTC. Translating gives CASSPGQVEQYF.

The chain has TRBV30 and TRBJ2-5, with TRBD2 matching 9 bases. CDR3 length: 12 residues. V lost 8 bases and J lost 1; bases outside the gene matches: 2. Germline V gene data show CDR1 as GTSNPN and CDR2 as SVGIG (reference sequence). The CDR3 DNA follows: TGTGCCGGTAGCGGGGGCCAAGAGACCCAGTACTTC. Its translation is CAGSGGQETQYF.

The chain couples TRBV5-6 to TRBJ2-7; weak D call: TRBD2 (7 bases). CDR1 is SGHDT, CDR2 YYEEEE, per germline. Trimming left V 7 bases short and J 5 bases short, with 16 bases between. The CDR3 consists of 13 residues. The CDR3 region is CASRRRGGNEQYV. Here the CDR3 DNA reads TGTGCCAGCCGACGTAGGGGGGGGAACGAGCAGTACGTC.

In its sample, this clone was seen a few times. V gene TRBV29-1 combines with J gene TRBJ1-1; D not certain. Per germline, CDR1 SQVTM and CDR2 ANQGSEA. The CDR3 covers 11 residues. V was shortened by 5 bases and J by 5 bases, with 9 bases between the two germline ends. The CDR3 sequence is CSVSPVTEAFF. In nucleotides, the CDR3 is TGCAGCGTTTCCCCAGTTACTGAAGCTTTCTTT. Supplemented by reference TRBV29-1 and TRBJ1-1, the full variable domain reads SAVISQKPSRDICQRGTSLTIQCQVDSQVTMMFWYRQQPGQSLTLIATANQGSEATYESGFVIDKFPISRPNLTFSTLTVSNMSPEDSSIYLCSVSPVTEAFFGQGTRLTVV.

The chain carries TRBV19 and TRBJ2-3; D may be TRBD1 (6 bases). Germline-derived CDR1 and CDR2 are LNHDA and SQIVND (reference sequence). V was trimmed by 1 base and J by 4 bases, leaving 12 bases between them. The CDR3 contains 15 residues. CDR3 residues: CASSIARGVSDTQYF. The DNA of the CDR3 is TGTGCCAGTAGTATAGCCAGGGGAGTCTCAGATACGCAGTATTTT.

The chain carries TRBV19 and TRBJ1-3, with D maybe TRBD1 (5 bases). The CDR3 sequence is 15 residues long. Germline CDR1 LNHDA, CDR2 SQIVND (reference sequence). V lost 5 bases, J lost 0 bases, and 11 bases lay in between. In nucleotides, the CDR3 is TGTGCCAGTAGTCCTGGACACTCCTCTGGAAACACCATATATTTT. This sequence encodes CASSPGHSSGNTIYF.

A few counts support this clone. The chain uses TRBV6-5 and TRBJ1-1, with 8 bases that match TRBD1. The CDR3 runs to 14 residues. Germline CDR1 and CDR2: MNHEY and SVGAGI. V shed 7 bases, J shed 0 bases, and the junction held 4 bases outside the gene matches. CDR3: CASTQGAVNTEAFF. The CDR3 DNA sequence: TGTGCCAGCACCCAGGGGGCCGTGAACACTGAAGCTTTCTTT.

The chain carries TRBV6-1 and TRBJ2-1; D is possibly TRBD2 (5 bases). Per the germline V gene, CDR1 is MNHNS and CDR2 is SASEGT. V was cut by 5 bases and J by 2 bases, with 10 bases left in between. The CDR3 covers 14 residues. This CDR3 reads CASSNGVAYNEQFF. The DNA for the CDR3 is TGTGCCAGCAGTAACGGGGTGGCCTACAATGAGCAGTTCTTC.